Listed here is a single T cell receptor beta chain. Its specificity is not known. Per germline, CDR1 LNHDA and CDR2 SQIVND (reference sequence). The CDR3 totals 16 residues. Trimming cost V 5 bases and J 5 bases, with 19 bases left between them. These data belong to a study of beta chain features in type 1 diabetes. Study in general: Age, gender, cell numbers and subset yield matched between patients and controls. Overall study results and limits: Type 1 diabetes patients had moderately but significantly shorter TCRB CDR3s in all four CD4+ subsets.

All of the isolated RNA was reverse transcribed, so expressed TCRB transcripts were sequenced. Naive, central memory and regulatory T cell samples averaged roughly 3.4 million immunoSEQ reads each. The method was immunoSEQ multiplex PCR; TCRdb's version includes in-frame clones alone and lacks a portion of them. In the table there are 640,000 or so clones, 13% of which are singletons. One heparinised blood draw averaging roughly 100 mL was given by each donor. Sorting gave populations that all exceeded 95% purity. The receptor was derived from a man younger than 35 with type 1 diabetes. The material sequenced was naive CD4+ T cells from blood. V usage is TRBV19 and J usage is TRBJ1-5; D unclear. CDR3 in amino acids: CASSPHMGKSDQPQHF. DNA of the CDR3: TGTGCCAGTAGTCCACACATGGGGAAAAGCGATCAGCCCCAGCATTTT.